The clone carrying this TCR beta chain has only a few counts. Germline CDR1 is MNHEY and CDR2 is SMNVEV (reference sequence). V was pared by 3 bases and J by 7 bases, with 5 bases of the junction left unmatched. This CDR3 is built from 14 residues. This specimen comes from a study of blood T cell repertoires in COVID-19. Overall study context: COVID-19 samples from acute and convalescent phases originated in the United States, Italy and Spain. From T cells, B-cell-depleted T cells, or PBMCs came the material, which was cDNA or gDNA.

As processed by the authors: Reference gene primer amplification gave estimated nucleated cell counts. TCRdb keeps only in-frame clones here, not all; method: immunoSEQ multiplex PCR. V and J calls plus clone size are reproduced from that table; the DNA served to infer D and trimming. The table records 46,000 or so clones, approximately 83% of them present only once. Patients from Seattle were sampled longitudinally, starting during active infection. Sequences were obtained from peripheral blood. V usage is TRBV27 and J usage is TRBJ2-7; 11 nucleotides line up with TRBD2. The receptor comes from a woman aged 80 or older with COVID-19, enrolled during active disease. CDR3 protein: CASSFTSGSGEQYF. CDR3 coding DNA: TGTGCCAGCAGTTTTACTAGCGGGAGCGGAGAGCAGTACTTC.